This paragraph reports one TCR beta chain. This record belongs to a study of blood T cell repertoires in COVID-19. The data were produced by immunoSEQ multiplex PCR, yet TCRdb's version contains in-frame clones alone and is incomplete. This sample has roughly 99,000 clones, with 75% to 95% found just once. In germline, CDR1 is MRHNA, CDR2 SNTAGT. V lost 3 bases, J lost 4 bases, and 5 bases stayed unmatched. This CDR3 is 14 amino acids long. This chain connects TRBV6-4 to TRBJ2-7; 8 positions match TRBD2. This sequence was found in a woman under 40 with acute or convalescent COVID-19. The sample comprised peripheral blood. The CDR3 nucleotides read TGTGCCAGCAGTGAAATGGCGGGGGGATACGAGCAGTACTTC. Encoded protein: CASSEMAGGYEQYF.